Detailed here is one TCR beta chain. Next came a second PCR, run for roughly 7 to 12 cycles, which used a sample-barcoded 5' primer along with a J-beta primer mix. Each cDNA molecule was tagged by a template-switch adaptor with 12 random nucleotides. TCRdb re-called the 5' RACE reads through MiXCR, storing one row per CDR3 protein. The data hold 850,000 to 950,000 distinct CDR3 sequences, with under 30% observed a single time. These data belong to a study of blood T cells in healthy people across ages. This CDR3 spans 13 amino acids. After removal of 8 bases from V and 5 bases from J, the junction contained 8 bases not matched to a gene. Germline assignment: CDR1 SGHRS and CDR2 YFSETQ.

Sequencing was performed on blood. V is TRBV5-1 and J is TRBJ2-5, with TRBD1 identical over 8 bases. This receptor was obtained from a woman older than 75 in good health. Here the CDR3 DNA reads TGCGCCAGTCAGGACAGGGATTGGGAGACCCAGTACTTC. Protein sequence: CASQDRDWETQYF.